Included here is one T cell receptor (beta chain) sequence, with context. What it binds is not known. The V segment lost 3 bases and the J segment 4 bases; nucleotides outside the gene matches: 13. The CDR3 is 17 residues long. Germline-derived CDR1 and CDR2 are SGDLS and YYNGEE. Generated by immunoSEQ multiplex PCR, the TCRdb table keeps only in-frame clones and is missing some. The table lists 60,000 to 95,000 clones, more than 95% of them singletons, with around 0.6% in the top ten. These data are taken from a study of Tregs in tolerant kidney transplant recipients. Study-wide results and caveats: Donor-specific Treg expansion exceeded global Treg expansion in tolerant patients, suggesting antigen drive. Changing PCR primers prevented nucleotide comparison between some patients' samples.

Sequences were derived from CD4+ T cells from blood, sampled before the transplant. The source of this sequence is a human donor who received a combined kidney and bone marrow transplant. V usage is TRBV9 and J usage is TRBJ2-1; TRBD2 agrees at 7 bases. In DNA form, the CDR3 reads TGTGCCAGCAGCGCCAGCGGGATTGCCCATTTTTACAATGAGCAGTTCTTC. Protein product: CASSASGIAHFYNEQFF.